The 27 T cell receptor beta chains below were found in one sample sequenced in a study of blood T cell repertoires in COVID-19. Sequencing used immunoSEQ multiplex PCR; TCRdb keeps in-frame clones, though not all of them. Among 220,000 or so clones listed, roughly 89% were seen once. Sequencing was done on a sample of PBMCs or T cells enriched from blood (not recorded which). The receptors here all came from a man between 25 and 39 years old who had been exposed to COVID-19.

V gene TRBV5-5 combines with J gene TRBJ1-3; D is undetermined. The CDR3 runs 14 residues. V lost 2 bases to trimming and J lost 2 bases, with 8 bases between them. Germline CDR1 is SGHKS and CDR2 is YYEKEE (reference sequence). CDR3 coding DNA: TGTGCCAGCAGCTTCGGAGGGACTGGAAACACCATATATTTT. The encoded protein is CASSFGGTGNTIYF.

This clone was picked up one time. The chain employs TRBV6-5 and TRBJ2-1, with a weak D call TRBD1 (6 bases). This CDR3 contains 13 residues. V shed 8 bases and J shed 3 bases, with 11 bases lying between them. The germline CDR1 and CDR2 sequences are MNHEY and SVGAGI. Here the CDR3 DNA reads TGTGCCAGCTGGACAGCCCACTACAATGAGCAGTTCTTC. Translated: CASWTAHYNEQFF.

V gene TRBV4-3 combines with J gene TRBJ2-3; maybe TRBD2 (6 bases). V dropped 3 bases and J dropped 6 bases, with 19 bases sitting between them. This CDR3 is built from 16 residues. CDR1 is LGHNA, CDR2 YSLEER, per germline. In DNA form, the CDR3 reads TGCGCCAGCAGCCAGAGGTGGGGCGGGGCTGGGGATACGCAGTATTTT. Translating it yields CASSQRWGGAGDTQYF.

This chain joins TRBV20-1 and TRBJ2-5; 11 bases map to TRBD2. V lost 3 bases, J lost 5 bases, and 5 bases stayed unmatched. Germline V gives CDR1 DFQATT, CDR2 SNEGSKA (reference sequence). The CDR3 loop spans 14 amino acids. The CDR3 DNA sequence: TGCAGTGCTAGTGTAGCGGGGGGGCCTGAGACCCAGTACTTC. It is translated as CSASVAGGPETQYF.

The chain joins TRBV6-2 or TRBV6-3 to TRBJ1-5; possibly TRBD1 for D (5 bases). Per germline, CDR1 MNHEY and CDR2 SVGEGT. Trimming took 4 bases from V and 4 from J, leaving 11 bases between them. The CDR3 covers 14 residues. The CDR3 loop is CASSFSGGNQPQHF. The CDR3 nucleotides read TGTGCCAGCAGTTTTTCGGGGGGGAATCAGCCCCAGCATTTT.

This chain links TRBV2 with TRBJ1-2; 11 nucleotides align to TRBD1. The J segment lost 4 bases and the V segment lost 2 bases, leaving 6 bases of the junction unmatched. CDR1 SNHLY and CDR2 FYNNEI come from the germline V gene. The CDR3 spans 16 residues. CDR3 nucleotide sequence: TGTGCCAGCAGTGAAATAGGGACAGGGGGTTTCTATGGCTACACCTTC. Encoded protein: CASSEIGTGGFYGYTF.

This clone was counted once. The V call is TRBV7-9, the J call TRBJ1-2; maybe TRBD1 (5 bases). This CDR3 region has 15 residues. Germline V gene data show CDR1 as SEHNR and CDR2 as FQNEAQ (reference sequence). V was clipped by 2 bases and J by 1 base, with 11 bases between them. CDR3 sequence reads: CASSLSAGNNYGYTF. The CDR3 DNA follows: TGTGCCAGCAGCTTATCTGCAGGGAATAACTATGGCTACACCTTC.

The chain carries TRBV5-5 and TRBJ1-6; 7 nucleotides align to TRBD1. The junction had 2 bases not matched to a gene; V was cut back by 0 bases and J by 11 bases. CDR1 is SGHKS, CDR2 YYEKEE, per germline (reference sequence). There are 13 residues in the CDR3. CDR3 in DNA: TGTGCCAGCAGCTTGGGAGACAGGGCACCCCTCCACTTT. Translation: CASSLGDRAPLHF.

The chain's CDR3 is CASSRSSKTGPNYGYTF. The CDR3 DNA reads as TGTGCCAGCAGTCGATCAAGTAAAACAGGGCCAAACTATGGCTACACCTTC. This chain uses TRBV6-6 with TRBJ1-2; the D gene is possibly TRBD1 (6 bases). The CDR3 contains 17 residues. The V gene lost 5 bases and the J gene lost 2 bases, with 21 bases spanning the gap. Germline V gene lookup returns CDR1 MNHNY and CDR2 SVGAGI (reference sequence).

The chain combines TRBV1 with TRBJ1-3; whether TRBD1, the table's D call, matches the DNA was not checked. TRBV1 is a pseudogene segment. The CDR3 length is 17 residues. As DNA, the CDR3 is TGCACCAGCAGCCAACAAAGAACAGGGGGCGTACGAAACACCATATATTTT. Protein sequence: CTSSQQRTGGVRNTIYF.

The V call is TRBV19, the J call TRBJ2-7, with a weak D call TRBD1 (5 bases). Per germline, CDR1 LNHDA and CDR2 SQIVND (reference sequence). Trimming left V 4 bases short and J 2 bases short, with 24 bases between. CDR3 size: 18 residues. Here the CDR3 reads CASSTGLGHGALTYEQYF. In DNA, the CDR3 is TGTGCCAGTAGTACGGGCCTAGGACACGGAGCGCTTACCTACGAGCAGTACTTC.

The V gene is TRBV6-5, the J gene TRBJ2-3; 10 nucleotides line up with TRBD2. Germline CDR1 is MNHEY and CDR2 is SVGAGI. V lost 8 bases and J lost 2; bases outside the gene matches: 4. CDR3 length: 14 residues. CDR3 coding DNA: TGTGCCAGCCGGACTAGCGGCAACACAGATACGCAGTATTTT. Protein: CASRTSGNTDTQYF.

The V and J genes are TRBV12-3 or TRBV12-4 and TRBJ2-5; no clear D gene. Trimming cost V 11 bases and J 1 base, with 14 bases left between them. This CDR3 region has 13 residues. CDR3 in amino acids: CASRQKFQETQYF. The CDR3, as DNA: TGTGCCTCCAGGCAGAAATTCCAAGAGACCCAGTACTTC.

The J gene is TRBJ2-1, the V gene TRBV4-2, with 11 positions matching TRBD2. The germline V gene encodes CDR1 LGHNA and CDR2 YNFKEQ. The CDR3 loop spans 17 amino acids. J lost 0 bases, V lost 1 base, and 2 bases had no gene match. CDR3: CASSQGLAGSSYNEQFF. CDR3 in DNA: TGTGCCAGCAGCCAAGGACTAGCGGGGTCCTCCTACAATGAGCAGTTCTTC.

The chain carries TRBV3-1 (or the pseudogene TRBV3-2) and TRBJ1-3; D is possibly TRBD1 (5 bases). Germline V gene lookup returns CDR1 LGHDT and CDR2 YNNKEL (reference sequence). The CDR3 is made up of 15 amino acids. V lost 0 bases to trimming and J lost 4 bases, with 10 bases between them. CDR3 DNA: TGTGCCAGCAGCCAAGATGTAACAGGAGGAAACACCATATATTTT. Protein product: CASSQDVTGGNTIYF.

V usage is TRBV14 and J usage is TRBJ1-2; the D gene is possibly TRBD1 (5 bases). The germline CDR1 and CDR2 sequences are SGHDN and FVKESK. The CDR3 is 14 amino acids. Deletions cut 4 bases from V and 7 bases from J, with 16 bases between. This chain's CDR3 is CASSPYGGAGGYTF. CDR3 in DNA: TGTGCCAGCAGCCCCTATGGAGGGGCAGGTGGCTACACCTTC.

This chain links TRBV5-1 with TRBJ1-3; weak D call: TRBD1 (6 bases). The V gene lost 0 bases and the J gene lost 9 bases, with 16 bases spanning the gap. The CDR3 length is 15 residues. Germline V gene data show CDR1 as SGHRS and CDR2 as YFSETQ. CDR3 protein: CASSLDYREGGTIYF. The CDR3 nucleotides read TGCGCCAGCAGCTTGGACTACAGGGAGGGAGGCACCATATATTTT.

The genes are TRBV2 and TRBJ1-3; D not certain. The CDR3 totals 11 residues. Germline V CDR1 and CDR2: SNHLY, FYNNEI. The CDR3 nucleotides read TGTGCTGTGGCATCTGGAAACACCATATATTTT. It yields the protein CAVASGNTIYF.

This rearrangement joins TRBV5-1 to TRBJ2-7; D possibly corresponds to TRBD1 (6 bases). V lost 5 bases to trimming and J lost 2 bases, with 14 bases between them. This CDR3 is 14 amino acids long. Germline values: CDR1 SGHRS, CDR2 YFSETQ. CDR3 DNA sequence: TGCGCCAGCAGACAGGGAGTCTTTCCCTACGAGCAGTACTTC. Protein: CASRQGVFPYEQYF.

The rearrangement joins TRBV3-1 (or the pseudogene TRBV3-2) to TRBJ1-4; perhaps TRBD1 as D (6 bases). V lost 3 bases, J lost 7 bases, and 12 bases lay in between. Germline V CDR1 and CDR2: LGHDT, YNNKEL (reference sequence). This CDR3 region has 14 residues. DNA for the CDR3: TGTGCCAGCAGCCAGACCGGGGGGCCTGAAAAACTGTTTTTT. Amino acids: CASSQTGGPEKLFF.

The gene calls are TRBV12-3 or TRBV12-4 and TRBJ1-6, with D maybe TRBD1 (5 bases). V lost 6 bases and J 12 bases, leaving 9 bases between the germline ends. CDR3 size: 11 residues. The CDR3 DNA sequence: TGTGCCAGCAGACGAAGGGGACCCCTCCACTTT. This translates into CASRRRGPLHF.

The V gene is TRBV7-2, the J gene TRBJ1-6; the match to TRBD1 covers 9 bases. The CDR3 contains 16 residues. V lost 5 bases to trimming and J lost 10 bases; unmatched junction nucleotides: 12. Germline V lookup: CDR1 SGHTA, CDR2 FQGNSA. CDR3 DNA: TGTGCCAGCAGCCCCCTGACAGGGGGGATAGGGTCACCCCTCCACTTT. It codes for CASSPLTGGIGSPLHF. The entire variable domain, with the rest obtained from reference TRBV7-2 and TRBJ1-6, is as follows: GAGVSQSPSNKVTEKGKDVELRCDPISGHTALYWYRQSLGQGLEFLIYFQGNSAPDKSGLPSDRFSAERTGGSVSTLTIQRTQQEDSAVYLCASSPLTGGIGSPLHFGNGTRLTVT.

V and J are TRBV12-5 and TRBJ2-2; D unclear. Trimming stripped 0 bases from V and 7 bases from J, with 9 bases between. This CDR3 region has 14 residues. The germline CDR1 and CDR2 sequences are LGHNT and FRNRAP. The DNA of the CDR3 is TGTGCTAGTGGTTTGGTACGGTTTGACGGGGAGCTGTTTTTT. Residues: CASGLVRFDGELFF.

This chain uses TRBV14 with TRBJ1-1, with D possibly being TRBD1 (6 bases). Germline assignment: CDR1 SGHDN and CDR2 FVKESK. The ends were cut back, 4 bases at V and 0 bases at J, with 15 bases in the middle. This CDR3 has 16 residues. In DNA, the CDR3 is TGTGCCAGCAGCCGGCTTTCACAGGGATTGAACACTGAAGCTTTCTTT. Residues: CASSRLSQGLNTEAFF.

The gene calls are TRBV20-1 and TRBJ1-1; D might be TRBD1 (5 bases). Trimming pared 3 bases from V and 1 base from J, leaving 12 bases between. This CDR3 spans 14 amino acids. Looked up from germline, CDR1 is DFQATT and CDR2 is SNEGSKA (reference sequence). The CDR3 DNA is TGCAGTGCTAGTAAACCGGGGGAGAACACTGAAGCTTTCTTT. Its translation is CSASKPGENTEAFF.

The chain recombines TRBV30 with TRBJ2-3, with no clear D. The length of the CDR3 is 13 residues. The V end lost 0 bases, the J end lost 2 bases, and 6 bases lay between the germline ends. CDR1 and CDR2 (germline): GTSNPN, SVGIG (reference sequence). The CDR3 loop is CAWSVLVTDTQYF. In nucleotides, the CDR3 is TGTGCCTGGAGTGTCCTCGTCACAGATACGCAGTATTTT.

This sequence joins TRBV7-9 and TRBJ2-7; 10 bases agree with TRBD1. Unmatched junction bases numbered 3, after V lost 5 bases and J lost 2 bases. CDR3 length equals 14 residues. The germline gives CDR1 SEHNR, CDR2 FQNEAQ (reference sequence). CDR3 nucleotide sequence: TGTGCCAGCAGCGTCGGACAGGGGGCCTACGAGCAGTACTTC. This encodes CASSVGQGAYEQYF. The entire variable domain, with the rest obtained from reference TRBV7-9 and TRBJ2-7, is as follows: DTGVSQNPRHKITKRGQNVTFRCDPISEHNRLYWYRQTLGQGPEFLTYFQNEAQLEKSRLLSDRFSAERPKGSFSTLEIQRTEQGDSAMYLCASSVGQGAYEQYFGPGTRLTVT.